This TCR beta chain is drawn from a study of regulatory T cells in long-lasting Graves disease. Documented time point: persistent/refractory GD, antithyroid drugs over 5 years with positive TRAb. PBMC-derived RNA was used for the TCR library. V trimming: 11 bases; J trimming: 5 bases; junction bases outside the gene matches: 11. CDR3 length: 14 amino acids. Germline CDR1 SNHLY, CDR2 FYNNEI. Ten or more counts support this clonotype. Its antigen remains unknown. The authors built TCR beta libraries using iRepertoire HTBI primers and Arm-PCR of CDR3 regions. MiXCR, run by TCRdb on the multiplex PCR reads, gives a single entry per CDR3 protein. Of approximately 500,000 distinct CDR3 sequences in the sample, about a fifth were seen once. The study, taken as a whole, reports: Researchers reported studying only peripheral blood, not thyroid tissue. TRBV28, TRBJ1-2 and TRBJ2-5 emerged as the favored segments in persistent disease. Persistent Graves' patients showed reduced TCR diversity versus newly diagnosed patients.

The chain carries TRBV2 and TRBJ2-5; TRBD1 agrees at 10 bases. This receptor was obtained from a female donor with Graves disease. The sample here was peripheral blood mononuclear cells (PBMCs), taken when the disease was refractory, from a patient treated with antithyroid drugs. In DNA form, the CDR3 reads TGTGCCTCAATCGGGACAGGGGTATGGGAGACCCAGTACTTC. Its protein is CASIGTGVWETQYF.